The 23 T cell receptor beta chains listed next were all sequenced from one sample in a study of T cell responses to AZD1222 COVID-19 vaccine. Sequencing used immunoSEQ multiplex PCR; TCRdb keeps in-frame clones, though not all of them. This table holds more than 95,000 clones, 85% to 95% found once. Here the sequenced sample was peripheral blood, taken on day 0 of AZD1222 vaccination. These receptor sequences come from an adult in good health.

The rearrangement uses TRBV28 and TRBJ2-2, with a weak D call TRBD2 (6 bases). Germline CDR1 and CDR2: MDHEN and SYDVKM. V was clipped by 5 bases and J by 6 bases, with 16 bases between them. The CDR3 runs to 15 residues. The CDR3 protein is CASSGTAGLPGELFF. The CDR3 DNA reads TGTGCCAGCAGTGGGACCGCGGGGCTTCCCGGGGAGCTGTTTTTT. The variable domain in full, with the rest retrieved from reference TRBV28 and TRBJ2-2, is DVKVTQSSRYLVKRTGEKVFLECVQDMDHENMFWYRQDPGLGLRLIYFSYDVKMKEKGDIPEGYSVSREKKERFSLILESASTNQTSMYLCASSGTAGLPGELFFGEGSRLTVL.

The chain joins TRBV27 to TRBJ1-3; D uncertain. V lost 10 bases and J 2 bases, leaving 12 bases between the germline ends. The CDR3 loop spans 13 amino acids. CDR1 and CDR2 from the germline V gene are MNHEY and SMNVEV (reference sequence). CDR3 amino acids: CATRPRAGNTIYF. In DNA, the CDR3 is TGTGCCACCCGTCCGCGCGCTGGAAACACCATATATTTT.

This rearrangement joins TRBV30 to TRBJ1-1, with D possibly TRBD1 on 6 matching bases. The CDR3 spans 12 residues. Trimming left V 4 bases short and J 4 bases short, with 10 bases between. Germline-derived CDR1 and CDR2 are GTSNPN and SVGIG (reference sequence). The CDR3 nucleotides read TGTGCCTGGAACGGACAGCCCACTGAAGCTTTCTTT. Its translation is CAWNGQPTEAFF. Based on the CDR3 plus reference TRBV30 and TRBJ1-1, the full variable domain is SQTIHQWPATLVQPVGSPLSLECTVEGTSNPNLYWYRQAAGRGLQLLFYSVGIGQISSEVPQNLSASRPQDRQFILSSKKLLLSDSGFYLCAWNGQPTEAFFGQGTRLTVV.

This rearrangement joins TRBV5-1 to TRBJ2-7; TRBD2 agrees at 11 bases. From germline, CDR1 is SGHRS and CDR2 YFSETQ. This CDR3 comprises 16 residues. Trimming at V came to 1 base and at J to 6 bases, leaving 9 bases not matched to a gene. CDR3 DNA: TGCGCCAGCAGCTTGAGTCTAGCGGGAGGTTTCGGCGAGCAGTACTTC. This sequence encodes CASSLSLAGGFGEQYF. The variable domain in full, completed from reference TRBV5-1 and TRBJ2-7, reads KAGVTQTPRYLIKTRGQQVTLSCSPISGHRSVSWYQQTPGQGLQFLFEYFSETQRNKGNFPGRFSGRQFSNSRSEMNVSTLELGDSALYLCASSLSLAGGFGEQYFGPGTRLTVT.

CDR3 bases: TGTGCCAGCAGTGACCCGGGACTAGGGACCGGGGAGCTGTTTTTT. The encoded protein is CASSDPGLGTGELFF. This chain uses TRBV6-4 with TRBJ2-2; 8 positions agree with TRBD2. Germline assignment: CDR1 MRHNA and CDR2 SNTAGT. Unmatched junction bases numbered 4, after V lost 2 bases and J lost 5 bases. The CDR3 covers 15 residues.

The chain joins TRBV19 to TRBJ2-2; a possible D gene is TRBD1 (6 bases). V gave up 6 bases and J gave up 4 bases, with 9 bases separating them. CDR1 and CDR2 (germline): LNHDA, SQIVND (reference sequence). This CDR3 region has 13 residues. CDR3 DNA sequence: TGTGCCAGTAGGAGCAGGGGCACCGGGGAGCTGTTTTTT. Its protein is CASRSRGTGELFF.

This chain connects TRBV19 to TRBJ1-6; possible D gene TRBD1, 5 bases. In germline, CDR1 is LNHDA, CDR2 SQIVND (reference sequence). The CDR3 is made up of 17 amino acids. V was pared by 0 bases and J by 10 bases, with 19 bases between. The CDR3 sequence is CASSIDQGSLRDSPLHF. CDR3 nucleotide sequence: TGTGCCAGTAGTATAGACCAGGGTTCTCTTCGGGACTCACCCCTCCACTTT.

The chain has TRBV27 and TRBJ1-1; possible D gene TRBD1, 6 bases. Per germline, CDR1 MNHEY and CDR2 SMNVEV (reference sequence). This CDR3 is 17 amino acids long. Trimming removed 5 bases at V and 3 bases at J, with 22 bases between. The CDR3 loop reads CASSVNSWEQGDTEAFF. As DNA, the CDR3 is TGTGCCAGCAGTGTGAATTCGTGGGAACAGGGTGACACTGAAGCTTTCTTT.

This rearrangement joins TRBV5-6 to TRBJ2-7; 7 bases align to TRBD1. Looked up from germline, CDR1 is SGHDT and CDR2 is YYEEEE. The CDR3 is 14 residues long. The V segment lost 4 bases and the J segment 6 bases; nucleotides outside the gene matches: 10. CDR3 sequence (DNA): TGTGCCAGCAGCCGGACAGGTTACTTAAGCGAGCAGTACTTC. This translates into CASSRTGYLSEQYF.

The CDR3 nucleotides read TGTGCCACCAGCAGAGATTGGGCAACTAATGAAAAACTGTTTTTT. This translates into CATSRDWATNEKLFF. V and J are TRBV15 and TRBJ1-4, with D unresolved. The CDR3 extends over 15 amino acids. The germline V gene encodes CDR1 LNHNV and CDR2 YYDKDF (reference sequence). Between the trimmed V and J ends, which lost 0 bases and 0 bases, there was a span of 5 bases.

This clone has just one count. The chain carries TRBV5-1 and TRBJ2-5, with 8 bases identical to TRBD1. The V gene end was trimmed by 4 bases and the J gene end by 5 bases; junction bases not matched to a gene: 7. This CDR3 is 14 amino acids long. Germline V gives CDR1 SGHRS, CDR2 YFSETQ. This CDR3 is CASSERTGLETQYF. The CDR3 DNA is TGCGCCAGCAGCGAACGGACAGGGCTTGAGACCCAGTACTTC.

The genes are TRBV11-2 and TRBJ1-5; the match to TRBD1 covers 9 bases. This CDR3 comprises 15 residues. The V gene end was trimmed by 11 bases and the J gene end by 7 bases; junction bases not matched to a gene: 15. Germline CDR1 reads SGHAT; CDR2 reads FQNNGV. Written as DNA, the CDR3 is TGTGCCCGACAGCAGCGGACAGGGGATTGGCAGCCCCAGCATTTT. This sequence encodes CARQQRTGDWQPQHF.

This chain connects TRBV19 to TRBJ1-3; the D gene is possibly TRBD1 (6 bases). Looked up from germline, CDR1 is LNHDA and CDR2 is SQIVND (reference sequence). V shed 5 bases and J shed 4 bases, with 18 bases lying between them. This CDR3 comprises 16 residues. CDR3 amino acids: CASSPTDSPYGNTIYF. DNA for the CDR3: TGTGCCAGTAGTCCCACGGACAGCCCGTACGGAAACACCATATATTTT.

The genes are TRBV3-1 (or the pseudogene TRBV3-2) and TRBJ2-1, with D perhaps matching TRBD1 (5 bases). Trimming stripped 10 bases from V and 2 bases from J, with 21 bases between. The CDR3 contains 16 residues. CDR1 and CDR2 from the germline V gene are LGHDT and YNNKEL (reference sequence). CDR3 DNA: TGTGCCACCTCCCCAACCGACAGAAAAGCCTACAATGAGCAGTTCTTC. It codes for CATSPTDRKAYNEQFF.

This chain links TRBV7-9 with TRBJ2-7; no reliable D call. Germline CDR1 and CDR2: SEHNR and FQNEAQ (reference sequence). Deletions cut 4 bases from V and 1 base from J, with 11 bases between. CDR3 length equals 14 residues. CDR3 sequence (DNA): TGTGCCAGCAGCTCGGCTATAAGATCCTACGAGCAGTACTTC. This gives the protein CASSSAIRSYEQYF.

The chain links TRBV18 to TRBJ1-6; weak D call: TRBD1 (5 bases). The CDR3 has 17 residues. Trimming pared 3 bases from V and 0 bases from J, leaving 12 bases between. CDR1 and CDR2 from the germline V gene are KGHSH and LQKENI. The CDR3 DNA sequence: TGTGCCAGCTCACCGATCGGGACGAACTCCTATAATTCACCCCTCCACTTT. The encoded protein is CASSPIGTNSYNSPLHF.

The chain links TRBV4-2 to TRBJ2-5, with 9 bases lining up with TRBD2. V trimming: 4 bases; J trimming: 0 bases; junction bases outside the gene matches: 3. This CDR3 is 15 amino acids long. The V gene's germline CDR1 is LGHNA and CDR2 YNFKEQ. The DNA for the CDR3 is TGTGCCAGCAGCCTACTAGCGGGCAACCAAGAGACCCAGTACTTC. Amino acid sequence: CASSLLAGNQETQYF.

The CDR3 is CASTPGPKPGTDTQYF. The CDR3 region has the DNA TGTGCCAGCACCCCCGGGCCAAAACCGGGCACAGATACGCAGTATTTT. The V call is TRBV28, the J call TRBJ2-3; no definite D call. The V gene lost 7 bases and the J gene lost 1 base, with 18 bases spanning the gap. Germline V gene data show CDR1 as MDHEN and CDR2 as SYDVKM. The CDR3 consists of 16 residues.

The chain joins TRBV6-4 to TRBJ2-3, with 8 nucleotides matching TRBD1. Germline V gene lookup returns CDR1 MRHNA and CDR2 SNTAGT. The CDR3 spans 15 residues. V dropped 4 bases and J dropped 5; count of bases not matched to a gene: 8. The DNA for the CDR3 is TGTGCCAGCAGTGTAGGACAGGGCTTGGGAGATACGCAGTATTTT. It encodes CASSVGQGLGDTQYF.

The rearrangement links TRBV7-9 to TRBJ2-3; D remains ambiguous. In germline, CDR1 is SEHNR, CDR2 FQNEAQ (reference sequence). The CDR3 has 12 residues. V gave up 5 bases and J gave up 4 bases, with 7 bases separating them. CDR3 protein: CASSPLPDTQYF. The CDR3 DNA reads as TGTGCCAGCAGCCCACTACCAGATACGCAGTATTTT.

The chain links TRBV29-1 to TRBJ1-1; no clear D. Germline V gene sequence: CDR1 SQVTM, CDR2 ANQGSEA. V gave up 5 bases and J gave up 2 bases, with 3 bases separating them. The CDR3 extends over 10 amino acids. The CDR3, as DNA: TGCAGCGTTTTCAACACTGAAGCTTTCTTT. It encodes CSVFNTEAFF.

The V and J genes are TRBV3-1 (or the pseudogene TRBV3-2) and TRBJ2-2; possibly TRBD2 for D (5 bases). The CDR3 totals 16 residues. Trimming shortened V by 0 bases and J by 3 bases, and 11 bases separated the two germline ends. The germline V gene encodes CDR1 LGHDT and CDR2 YNNKEL (reference sequence). The DNA of the CDR3 is TGTGCCAGCAGCCAAGATCAGCGGACCCACACCGGGGAGCTGTTTTTT. It encodes CASSQDQRTHTGELFF.

This clone was recorded only once. V gene TRBV11-1 combines with J gene TRBJ2-7, with unresolved D. The V gene lost 5 bases and the J gene lost 7 bases, with 12 bases spanning the gap. This CDR3 region has 12 residues. Germline V gene data show CDR1 as SGHAT and CDR2 as FQDESV (reference sequence). In nucleotides, the CDR3 is TGTGCCAGCAGCCTCGAGGATAGGGAGCAGTACTTC. As protein: CASSLEDREQYF. Full variable domain (outside the CDR3, taken from reference TRBV11-1 and TRBJ2-7): EAEVAQSPRYKITEKSQAVAFWCDPISGHATLYWYRQILGQGPELLVQFQDESVVDDSQLPKDRFSAERLKGVDSTLKIQPAELGDSAMYLCASSLEDREQYFGPGTRLTVT.